This T cell receptor (beta chain) was identified during a study of T cell responses to AZD1222 COVID-19 vaccine. CDR3 length equals 13 residues. Germline V gene lookup returns CDR1 SGHDT and CDR2 YYEEEE. The V and J ends lost 5 bases and 7 bases respectively, with 13 bases between them. The table came from immunoSEQ multiplex PCR; TCRdb's copy has only in-frame clones and leaves some out. The profile shows 100,000 to 150,000 clones, 75% to 90% of them singletons. This rearrangement joins TRBV5-6 to TRBJ2-4; the D is unclear. The sequencing here drew on peripheral blood, taken 28 days after the second AZD1222 dose. This sequence was found in an adult who received the AZD1222 COVID-19 vaccine. CDR3 DNA sequence: TGTGCCAGCAGAGGGTATGGCATGAACATTCAGTACTTC. Protein sequence: CASRGYGMNIQYF.